Listed below are T cell receptor beta chains from one sample, sequenced in a study of esophageal squamous cell carcinoma under preoperative chemotherapy. TCRdb itself ran the PCR reads through MiXCR, one entry per CDR3 protein. The data hold approximately 30,000 distinct CDR3 sequences, with about half observed a single time. Collection of the sample occurred from a patient given preoperative chemotherapy. Receptors were obtained from a human donor with esophageal squamous cell carcinoma. The donor label of this sample is uncertain. Each CDR3 is given with its conserved first and last residue. D genes are given only for firm matches. Some rows have no size entry. The others give once, few or many, or a class for an expanded clone.

V,D,size,J,CDR3,DNA
TRBV7-2,TRBD2,-,TRBJ2-7,CASGSQGLAGQPQYF,TGTGCCAGCGGTTCTCAGGGGCTAGCGGGACAACCACAGTACTTC
TRBV10-1,TRBD1,many,TRBJ2-5,CASSSGQGDYNEQYF,TGCGCCAGCAGCTCCGGACAGGGCGATTACAATGAGCAGTACTTC
TRBV7-6,-,once,TRBJ2-5,CARGSGASGPETQYF,TGTGCCAGGGGGTCCGGGGCCAGTGGCCCAGAGACCCAGTACTTC
TRBV28,-,few,TRBJ2-2,CASRPAGRTNTGELFF,TGTGCCAGCAGGCCCGCCGGACGAACGAACACCGGGGAGCTGTTTTTT
TRBV27,TRBD1,once,TRBJ2-4,CSCRRPGGGAQNIQYF,TGTTCCTGCAGGAGGCCAGGGGGCGGTGCCCAAAACATCCAGTACTTC
TRBV11-3,-,-,TRBJ1-2,CASSLVELRGYTF,TGTGCCAGCAGCTTAGTGGAACTCCGTGGCTACACCTTC
TRBV7-3,-,-,TRBJ2-5,CASSFMPGGRDKETQYF,TGTGCCAGCAGCTTCATGCCCGGGGGACGTGACAAAGAGACCCAGTACTTC
TRBV7-2,TRBD2,-,TRBJ2-7,CASSLAGTSSGYEQYF,TGTGCCAGCAGCTTAGCCGGGACTAGTAGTGGATATGAGCAGTACTTC
TRBV7-2,-,many,TRBJ2-1,CASSGGPSYEQFF,TGTGCCAGCAGCGGGGGGCCCTCCTACGAGCAGTTCTTC
TRBV7-2,-,-,TRBJ1-1,CASSPDSQDFF,TGTGCCAGCAGCCCAGACTCCCAAGACTTCTTC
TRBV7-6,-,-,TRBJ2-5,CASSGMGGGGPETQYF,TGTGCCAGCAGCGGAATGGGGGGGGGGGGCCCAGAGACCCAGTACTTC
TRBV19,TRBD2,few,TRBJ2-1,CASSIGAGVIDEQFF,TGTGCCAGTAGTATAGGAGCGGGAGTTATAGATGAGCAGTTCTTC
TRBV7-4,-,many,TRBJ2-7,CASRLRRDHYEQYF,TGTGCCAGCAGGCTAAGGCGGGACCACTACGAGCAGTACTTC
TRBV7-3,-,once,TRBJ2-5,CASSPVGVLAATQYF,TGTGCCAGCTCCCCGGTGGGGGTGTTAGCAGCGACCCAGTACTTC
TRBV6-1,TRBD2,many,TRBJ2-3,CASSPGLAVDTQYF,TGTGCCAGCAGTCCGGGACTAGCCGTCGATACGCAGTATTTT
TRBV7-6,TRBD2,-,TRBJ2-5,CAGGREGRDPDTQYF,TGTGCCGGGGGCCGGGAGGGGCGTGACCCAGATACCCAGTACTTT
TRBV7-2,-,-,TRBJ2-5,CGRGFGGGGQDIQYF,TGTGGCAGGGGCTTCGGGGGCGGTGGCCAAGACATCCAGTACTTC
TRBV27,-,many,TRBJ1-1,CASSSDSMNTEAFF,TGTGCCAGCAGTTCGGACAGTATGAACACTGAAGCTTTCTTT
TRBV7-2,-,-,TRBJ2-5,CASSLDEGSQYF,TGTGCCAGCAGCTTAGATGAGGGGAGCCAGTACTTC
TRBV12-3/TRBV12-4,TRBD2,-,TRBJ2-5,CASSFAGVTSEQYF,TGTGCCAGCAGTTTCGCGGGAGTCACTTCGGAGCAGTACTTC
TRBV11-2,TRBD2,few,TRBJ2-1,CASSLTSGSLNEQFF,TGTGCCAGCAGCTTAACTAGCGGGAGCTTAAATGAGCAGTTCTTC
TRBV20-1,TRBD1,few,TRBJ2-5,CSARLLKDRGQETQYF,TGCAGTGCTAGATTGCTTAAGGACAGGGGACAAGAGACCCAGTACTTC
TRBV6-1,-,-,TRBJ2-3,CASSESRGTKNTQYF,TGTGCCAGCAGTGAATCTAGAGGGACCAAAAACACGCAGTATTTT
TRBV12-3/TRBV12-4,-,-,TRBJ2-5,CASSWTRLEETQYF,TGTGCCAGCAGTTGGACGAGACTAGAAGAGACCCAGTACTTC
TRBV7-6,-,medium-sized,TRBJ2-5,CASSRPGTKETQYF,TGTGCCAGCAGCCGTCCCGGGACCAAGGAGACCCAGTACTTC
TRBV6-1,TRBD2,many,TRBJ2-1,CASSHGLAGEGQFF,TGTGCCAGCAGCCACGGACTAGCGGGAGAGGGGCAGTTCTTC
TRBV11-3,-,-,TRBJ1-4,CASSSRQPLEEKLFF,TGTGCCAGCAGCTCTAGACAGCCCCTAGAGGAAAAACTGTTTTTT
TRBV7-9,-,-,TRBJ2-5,CASSARPERSWGSTDTQYF,TGTGCCAGCAGCGCCCGCCCCGAGAGGAGCTGGGGTAGCACAGATACCCAGTACTTC
TRBV7-7,-,many,TRBJ2-1,CASAGSFNNEQFF,TGTGCCAGCGCGGGTAGCTTCAACAATGAGCAGTTCTTC
TRBV7-2,-,-,TRBJ2-5,CAGLGGRAQDTQYF,TGTGCGGGGCTCGGGGGACGTGCCCAAGACACTCAGTACTTC
TRBV7-8,-,many,TRBJ1-2,CASSPGLTYGYTF,TGTGCCAGCAGCCCGGGCCTGACTTATGGCTACACCTTC
TRBV18,TRBD1,-,TRBJ2-1,CASSPPGGRETQFF,TGTGCCAGCTCACCTCCAGGGGGACGAGAGACCCAGTTCTTC
TRBV7-2,-,few,TRBJ2-5,CASSPPGTQDTQYF,TGTGCCAGCAGCCCACCCGGGACCCAAGACACCCAGTACTTC
TRBV20-1,TRBD2,-,TRBJ2-5,CSAPALAGLSEQYF,TGCAGTGCCCCCGCGCTAGCGGGATTGAGTGAGCAGTACTTC
TRBV6-1,TRBD1,-,TRBJ1-1,CASKPRQGSEAFF,TGTGCTAGTAAGCCGCGACAGGGCTCTGAAGCTTTCTTT
TRBV7-3,-,-,TRBJ2-3,CGAGLGRHNPETQYF,TGTGGTGCGGGGCTCGGGCGTCATAACCCAGAGACCCAGTATTTT
TRBV24-1,-,-,TRBJ2-7,CATSDSGGSHEQYF,TGTGCCACCAGTGATTCAGGGGGGTCCCACGAGCAGTACTTC
TRBV12-3/TRBV12-4,TRBD2,-,TRBJ2-3,CASSCGPGGGATNTQYF,TGTGCCAGCAGCTGCGGACCGGGGGGAGGTGCCACAAATACGCAGTACTTT
TRBV10-3,-,-,TRBJ2-4,CATGHGGGSREIQYF,TGTGCCACGGGGCACGGGGGCGGGAGCCGAGAGATTCAGTACTTC
TRBV7-9,TRBD2,-,TRBJ2-3,CASSPLAGGCSTDTQYF,TGTGCCAGCAGCCCTTTAGCGGGAGGGTGCAGCACAGATACGCAGTATTTT
TRBV7-9,-,-,TRBJ2-5,CAAGPGHRDQNTQYF,TGTGCCGCGGGGCCCGGGCACCGTGACCAAAACACCCAGTACTTC
TRBV19,-,-,TRBJ2-2,CASTLVTGELFF,TGTGCCAGTACGTTGGTCACCGGGGAGCTGTTTTTT
TRBV6-1,-,many,TRBJ2-1,CASSLDYPGDNEQFF,TGTGCCAGCAGCCTGGACTACCCGGGGGACAATGAGCAGTTCTTC
TRBV11-3,-,many,TRBJ2-5,CASSLVEYSHGTQYF,TGTGCCAGCAGCTTAGTGGAGTATTCTCACGGGACCCAGTACTTC
TRBV6-1,TRBD2,-,TRBJ2-3,CASSEKPGLAGSTDTQYF,TGTGCCAGCAGTGAAAAGCCGGGACTAGCGGGATCAACAGATACGCAGTATTTT
TRBV10-2,-,many,TRBJ2-1,CASNDVNNEQFF,TGCGCCAGCAACGACGTTAACAATGAGCAGTTCTTC
TRBV7-9,TRBD2,many,TRBJ2-5,CASSFDAGVETQYF,TGTGCCAGCAGCTTTGATGCGGGAGTGGAGACCCAGTACTTC
TRBV12-3/TRBV12-4,TRBD1,many,TRBJ1-1,CATLLGGRDTEAFF,TGTGCCACCCTCTTAGGGGGCCGCGACACTGAAGCTTTCTTT
TRBV20-1,-,-,TRBJ2-1,CSAPRGFDEQFF,TGCAGTGCTCCCCGGGGCTTTGATGAGCAGTTCTTC
TRBV5-6,TRBD1,-,TRBJ2-5,CASSLNRGYQETQYF,TGTGCCAGCAGCTTGAACAGGGGGTACCAAGAGACCCAGTACTTC
TRBV6-1,TRBD2,-,TRBJ2-3,CASSARTRGRDPETQYF,TGTGCCAGCAGCGCGAGGACTAGGGGCCGTGACCCAGAGACCCAGTATTTT
TRBV7-6,-,few,TRBJ2-5,CASSLDPPIPGGAQNTQYF,TGTGCCAGCAGCTTGGATCCGCCCATCCCCGGCGGTGCCCAAAACACCCAGTACTTC
TRBV28,TRBD2,-,TRBJ2-7,CASSFQGTSGYEQYF,TGTGCCAGCAGTTTTCAGGGCACTAGCGGCTACGAGCAGTACTTC
TRBV12-3/TRBV12-4,-,once,TRBJ2-3,CASSQQPVNTDTQYF,TGTGCCAGCAGCCAACAACCGGTCAACACAGATACGCAGTATTTT
TRBV5-6,-,few,TRBJ2-3,CASNSQGMTDTQYF,TGTGCCAGCAACTCGCAGGGGATGACAGATACGCAGTATTTT
TRBV7-3,TRBD2,-,TRBJ2-1,CASSWTSGQSSYNEQFF,TGTGCCAGCAGCTGGACTAGCGGTCAGAGCTCCTACAATGAGCAGTTCTTC
TRBV19,-,-,TRBJ1-1,CASSMGPGNTEAFF,TGTGCCAGTAGTATGGGACCGGGGAACACTGAAGCTTTCTTT
TRBV7-6,-,once,TRBJ2-4,CASSLGMADKDTQYF,TGTGCCAGCAGCTTGGGTATGGCCGACAAAGACACCCAGTACTTC
TRBV6-1,-,many,TRBJ1-2,CASSARGLGEGSPRGGYTF,TGTGCCAGCAGTGCCCGCGGTCTCGGGGAGGGGTCCCCGAGAGGGGGCTACACCTTC
TRBV7-2,TRBD2,-,TRBJ2-1,CASSSPTSGGSYNEQFF,TGTGCCAGCAGCTCCCCGACTAGCGGGGGCTCCTACAATGAGCAGTTCTTC